These T cell receptor beta chains were read from a single sample in a study of blood T cells in healthy people across ages. TCRdb re-called the 5' RACE reads with MiXCR, one entry per CDR3 protein. The table includes around 940,000 distinct CDR3 sequences, roughly 50% detected once. Material for sequencing was blood. The receptor source for this set is a woman aged 55 to 70 in good health. Each CDR3 is given with its conserved first and last residue. Each record gives: clone size, D gene, V gene, J gene, CDR3 protein, CDR3 DNA. A D gene is named only where the DNA matches it firmly. Part of the rows lack a size; the others show once, few, many or a class for expanded clones.

NA	NA	TRBV5-1	TRBJ2-5	CASYQPGLVPQETQYF	TGCGCCAGCTACCAACCGGGACTGGTCCCCCAAGAGACCCAGTACTTC
NA	TRBD1	TRBV14	TRBJ2-3	CASSSHQGVAQYF	TGTGCCAGCAGCTCCCATCAGGGGGTAGCGCAGTATTTT
few	NA	TRBV6-2/TRBV6-3	TRBJ2-7	CASSPRDGYEQYF	TGTGCCAGCAGTCCCCGGGACGGCTACGAGCAGTACTTC
NA	NA	TRBV25-1	TRBJ2-7	CASSDFGGAYEQYF	TGTGCCAGCAGTGACTTCGGTGGGGCCTACGAGCAGTACTTC
few	TRBD1	TRBV27	TRBJ1-5	CASSSYRPGTVPNQPQHF	TGTGCCAGCAGTTCATACAGACCCGGGACAGTTCCGAATCAGCCCCAGCATTTT
NA	NA	TRBV27	TRBJ2-5	CASRDTGEETQYF	TGTGCCAGCCGAGACACAGGTGAAGAGACCCAGTACTTC
few	NA	TRBV28	TRBJ2-4	CASSFALNIQYF	TGTGCCAGCAGTTTCGCGCTAAACATTCAGTACTTC
NA	TRBD2	TRBV12-3/TRBV12-4	TRBJ2-1	CASSLTSGSGLEQFF	TGTGCCAGCAGCCTAACTAGCGGGAGTGGTCTTGAGCAGTTCTTC
NA	NA	TRBV6-6	TRBJ2-7	CASSSPTLTYEQYF	TGTGCCAGCAGTTCCCCGACACTCACCTACGAGCAGTACTTC
few	TRBD1	TRBV27	TRBJ1-5	CASRRTGVRNQPQHF	TGTGCCAGCAGACGTACAGGGGTGCGCAATCAGCCCCAGCATTTT
NA	TRBD2	TRBV3-1	TRBJ2-7	CASSQGLAVNEQYF	TGTGCCAGCAGCCAAGGCCTAGCGGTCAACGAGCAGTACTTC
NA	NA	TRBV28	TRBJ2-7	CATSGALGGQYF	TGTGCCACCTCGGGAGCCCTGGGCGGGCAGTACTTC
NA	TRBD2	TRBV28	TRBJ2-3	CASSPTPLAGASDTQYF	TGTGCCAGCAGCCCCACGCCTCTAGCGGGAGCTTCAGATACGCAGTATTTT
NA	NA	TRBV7-2	TRBJ1-4	CASSFTEKLFF	TGTGCCAGCAGCTTTACGGAAAAACTGTTTTTT
few	NA	TRBV7-2	TRBJ2-7	CASRHPTEASGEQYF	TGTGCCAGCAGGCACCCGACGGAGGCTAGTGGCGAGCAGTACTTC
NA	NA	TRBV12-3/TRBV12-4	TRBJ2-7	CASSSYLRTNHYEQYF	TGTGCCAGCAGTTCTTATCTTCGAACCAACCACTACGAGCAGTACTTC
few	TRBD2	TRBV20-1	TRBJ2-7	CSARDNPSGSHEQYF	TGCAGTGCTAGAGATAACCCTAGCGGGAGCCACGAGCAGTACTTC
few	NA	TRBV12-3/TRBV12-4	TRBJ2-5	CASSYVAGETQYF	TGTGCCAGCAGTTACGTAGCAGGGGAGACCCAGTACTTC
NA	NA	TRBV29-1	TRBJ2-7	CSGADSYREQYF	TGCAGCGGAGCAGATTCGTATAGGGAGCAGTACTTC
NA	TRBD2	TRBV25-1	TRBJ2-4	CASSEFQAGGPENIQYF	TGTGCCAGCAGTGAATTCCAAGCGGGAGGGCCGGAAAACATTCAGTACTTC
few	TRBD1	TRBV15	TRBJ2-1	CATSVRQGSSYNEQFF	TGTGCCACCAGCGTTAGACAGGGGAGCTCCTACAATGAGCAGTTCTTC
NA	NA	TRBV25-1	TRBJ2-7	CASRGYGWGEQYF	TGTGCCAGCAGGGGGTATGGTTGGGGCGAGCAGTACTTC
NA	NA	TRBV27	TRBJ1-5	CASSSRGPQPQHF	TGTGCCAGCAGTTCCCGGGGGCCTCAGCCCCAGCATTTT
few	TRBD2	TRBV4-1	TRBJ2-1	CASRGASGSRGEQFF	TGCGCCAGCAGGGGAGCTAGCGGGAGTAGGGGTGAGCAGTTCTTC
NA	TRBD2	TRBV4-2	TRBJ2-7	CASSQSLAVPYEQYF	TGTGCCAGCAGCCAGTCGCTAGCGGTCCCCTACGAGCAGTACTTC
NA	NA	TRBV9	TRBJ2-3	CASSANAPDTQYF	TGTGCCAGCAGCGCCAATGCCCCAGATACGCAGTATTTT
NA	TRBD2	TRBV12-3/TRBV12-4	TRBJ2-7	CAGSLIAGEQYF	TGTGCCGGCAGTCTAATAGCGGGCGAGCAGTACTTC
NA	NA	TRBV20-1	TRBJ2-3	CSAILENSDTQYF	TGCAGTGCTATTCTGGAGAATTCAGATACGCAGTATTTT
NA	NA	TRBV4-2	TRBJ2-5	CASSRLGVGGSEETQYF	TGTGCCAGCAGCCGGTTGGGTGTAGGTGGGAGTGAAGAGACCCAGTACTTC
NA	TRBD2	TRBV15	TRBJ2-5	CATSRDDLAGEWETQYF	TGTGCCACCAGCAGAGATGATCTAGCGGGGGAGTGGGAGACCCAGTACTTC
few	TRBD1	TRBV3-1	TRBJ1-6	CASSQDWDRVTSPLHF	TGTGCCAGCAGCCAAGATTGGGACAGGGTAACTTCACCCCTCCACTTT
NA	NA	TRBV4-1	TRBJ1-4	CASSLAGKEKLFF	TGCGCCAGCAGCCTGGCAGGGAAGGAAAAACTGTTTTTT
NA	TRBD2	TRBV27	TRBJ2-7	CASSLGTSGRNEQYF	TGTGCCAGCAGTTTGGGGACTAGCGGGAGGAACGAGCAGTACTTC
few	TRBD2	TRBV6-1	TRBJ2-2	CASRPLSTSGRANTGELFF	TGTGCCAGCAGACCCCTCTCGACTAGCGGGAGGGCTAACACCGGGGAGCTGTTTTTT
NA	NA	TRBV20-1	TRBJ2-7	CSARKGQTYEQYF	TGCAGTGCTAGAAAGGGCCAGACCTACGAGCAGTACTTC
few	TRBD2	TRBV12-3/TRBV12-4	TRBJ2-7	CASSLVTSGRGHEQYF	TGTGCCAGCAGTTTAGTGACTAGCGGGAGGGGCCACGAGCAGTACTTC
NA	TRBD1	TRBV7-9	TRBJ1-4	CASSLRDRGEKLFF	TGTGCCAGCAGCCTCCGGGACAGGGGAGAAAAACTGTTTTTT
few	NA	TRBV4-1	TRBJ2-7	CASSQDEGVRGQYF	TGCGCCAGCAGCCAAGACGAAGGGGTTAGGGGGCAGTACTTC
many	NA	TRBV7-2	TRBJ2-3	CASSLGASAYGTDTQYF	TGTGCCAGCAGCTTAGGCGCTAGCGCCTACGGCACAGATACGCAGTATTTT
NA	NA	TRBV9	TRBJ2-1	CASSPGQSSYKEQFF	TGTGCCAGCAGCCCCGGACAGAGCTCCTACAAGGAGCAGTTCTTC
NA	NA	TRBV7-2	TRBJ2-1	CASSRLRDLGNEQFF	TGTGCCAGCAGCCGGCTGAGGGACCTGGGTAATGAGCAGTTCTTC
few	NA	TRBV7-2	TRBJ1-4	CASSSGRAASEKLFF	TGTGCCAGCAGCTCAGGACGAGCCGCGAGCGAAAAACTGTTTTTT
few	NA	TRBV15	TRBJ2-3	CATSRPPVIRAPSTDTQYF	TGTGCCACCAGCAGACCTCCAGTGATTCGTGCTCCTAGCACAGATACGCAGTATTTT
NA	NA	TRBV5-1	TRBJ2-7	CASSLVKGAYEQYF	TGCGCCAGCAGCTTGGTGAAGGGAGCCTACGAGCAGTACTTC
NA	NA	TRBV28	TRBJ1-4	CASRSDYDPTSQPLNEKLFF	TGTGCCAGCAGATCCGATTACGACCCCACGTCGCAGCCCTTGAATGAAAAACTGTTTTTT
NA	TRBD2	TRBV20-1	TRBJ2-2	CSAPGTSGNTGELFF	TGCAGTGCTCCTGGGACTAGCGGAAACACCGGGGAGCTGTTTTTT
NA	NA	TRBV11-2	TRBJ1-1	CASSPIGTVAFF	TGTGCCAGCAGCCCAATAGGGACTGTAGCTTTCTTT
NA	NA	TRBV7-9	TRBJ1-2	CASSLGDIFNYGYTF	TGTGCCAGCAGCTTAGGTGACATCTTTAACTATGGCTACACCTTC
NA	NA	TRBV2	TRBJ2-7	CASKGGQGSSYEQYF	TGTGCCAGCAAAGGAGGACAAGGGAGCTCCTACGAGCAGTACTTC
NA	NA	TRBV7-2	TRBJ2-5	CASSLAGDRETQYF	TGTGCCAGCAGCTTAGCAGGGGATCGAGAGACCCAGTACTTC
NA	NA	TRBV12-3/TRBV12-4	TRBJ2-1	CASISGPLTGGYNEQFF	TGTGCCAGCATCTCGGGCCCCCTCACGGGCGGTTACAATGAGCAGTTCTTC
few	NA	TRBV14	TRBJ2-6	CASSQRTVLSGANVLTF	TGTGCCAGCAGCCAACGGACGGTGCTCTCTGGGGCCAACGTCCTGACTTTC
few	TRBD2	TRBV6-5	TRBJ2-1	CATGGTSGNNEQFF	TGTGCCACCGGCGGGACTAGCGGCAACAATGAGCAGTTCTTC
few	NA	TRBV19	TRBJ1-5	CASSRQLNQPQHF	TGTGCCAGTTCCCGACAGCTCAATCAGCCCCAGCATTTT
NA	NA	TRBV9	TRBJ2-7	CASSGGEGAYEQYF	TGTGCCAGCAGCGGGGGAGAGGGGGCCTACGAGCAGTACTTC